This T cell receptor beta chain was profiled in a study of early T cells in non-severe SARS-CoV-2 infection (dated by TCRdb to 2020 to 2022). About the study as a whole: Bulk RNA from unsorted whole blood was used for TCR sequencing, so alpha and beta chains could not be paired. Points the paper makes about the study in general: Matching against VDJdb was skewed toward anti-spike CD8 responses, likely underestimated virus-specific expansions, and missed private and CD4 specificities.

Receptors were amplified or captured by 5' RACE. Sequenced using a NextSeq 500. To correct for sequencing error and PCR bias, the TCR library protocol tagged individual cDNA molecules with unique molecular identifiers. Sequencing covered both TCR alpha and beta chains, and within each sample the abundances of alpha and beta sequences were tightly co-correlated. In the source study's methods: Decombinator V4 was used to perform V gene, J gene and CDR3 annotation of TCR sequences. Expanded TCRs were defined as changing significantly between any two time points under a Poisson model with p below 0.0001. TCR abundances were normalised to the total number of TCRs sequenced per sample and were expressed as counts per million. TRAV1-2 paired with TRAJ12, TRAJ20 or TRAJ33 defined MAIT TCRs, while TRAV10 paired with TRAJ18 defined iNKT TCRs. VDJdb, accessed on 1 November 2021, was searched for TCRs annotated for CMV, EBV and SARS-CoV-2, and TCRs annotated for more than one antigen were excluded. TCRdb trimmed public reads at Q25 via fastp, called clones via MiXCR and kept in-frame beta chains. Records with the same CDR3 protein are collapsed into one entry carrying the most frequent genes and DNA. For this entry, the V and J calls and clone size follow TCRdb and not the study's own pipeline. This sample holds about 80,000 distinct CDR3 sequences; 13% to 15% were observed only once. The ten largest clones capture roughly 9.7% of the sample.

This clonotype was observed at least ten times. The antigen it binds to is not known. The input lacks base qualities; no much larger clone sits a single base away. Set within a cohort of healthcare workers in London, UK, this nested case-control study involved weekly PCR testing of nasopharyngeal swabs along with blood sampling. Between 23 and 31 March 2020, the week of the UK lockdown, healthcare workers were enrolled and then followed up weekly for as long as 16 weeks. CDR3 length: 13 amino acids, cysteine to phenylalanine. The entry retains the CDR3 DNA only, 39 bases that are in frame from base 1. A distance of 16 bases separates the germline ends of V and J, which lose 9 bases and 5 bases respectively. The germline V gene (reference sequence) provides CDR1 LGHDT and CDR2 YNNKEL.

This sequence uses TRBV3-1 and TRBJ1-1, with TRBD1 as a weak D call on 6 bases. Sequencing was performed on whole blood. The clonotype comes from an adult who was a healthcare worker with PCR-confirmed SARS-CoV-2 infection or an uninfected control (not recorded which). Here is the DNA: TGTGCCAGTGGCAACAGGGAAGCAACTGAAGCTTTCTTT. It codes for CASGNREATEAFF.